This T cell receptor (beta chain) was recovered during a study of T cells and Merkel cell carcinoma outcomes. Regarding the study as a whole: Merkel cell carcinoma outcomes were reportedly predicted by repertoire and T-cell density.

The method was immunoSEQ multiplex PCR; TCRdb's version includes in-frame clones alone and lacks a portion of them. Of 5,000 to 6,500 clones listed, approximately 80% were seen once; the top ten hold 4.5% to 6.5%. V lost 5 bases to trimming and J lost 5 bases, with 24 bases between them. Per germline, CDR1 MDHEN and CDR2 SYDVKM. This CDR3 spans 17 amino acids. Comments on this clone: The antigen remains unidentified.

This TCR derives from a human donor with Merkel cell carcinoma. Sample: tumor tissue from Merkel cell carcinoma. The V call is TRBV28, the J call TRBJ2-5; D gene unclear. CDR3 sequence: CASSLPLRGAVKETQYF. CDR3 DNA sequence: TGTGCCAGCAGTCTGCCTCTAAGAGGAGCCGTAAAGGAGACCCAGTACTTC.